Included here is one T cell receptor beta chain sequence, with context. Sequencing used cDNA as its template, made by extracting RNA and reverse transcribing it. The method was immunoSEQ multiplex PCR; TCRdb's version includes in-frame clones alone and lacks a portion of them. The sample consists of 110,000 to 150,000 clones, approximately 60% of them appearing once. These data are taken from a study of CD8+ T cells in alopecia areata. This CDR3 is 13 amino acids long. The V and J ends lost 5 bases and 6 bases, in that order; junction bases with no gene match: 5. Germline V gene lookup returns CDR1 SGHTA and CDR2 FQGNSA.

Input material: CD8+ T cells sorted from blood. The TCR was taken from a human donor in good health. The V call is TRBV7-2, the J call TRBJ2-7; 9 nucleotides align to TRBD1. The CDR3 DNA sequence: TGTGCCAGCAGCATGGGACAGGGCGGCGAGCAGTACTTC. Translation gives CASSMGQGGEQYF.